Following are 13 T cell receptor beta chains from one sample sequenced in a study of blood T cell repertoires in COVID-19. Sequencing was performed with immunoSEQ multiplex PCR; in TCRdb, only in-frame clones are kept and a portion is missing. The sample includes over 150,000 clones, 76% seen only once; the top ten take 3.7%. Material: peripheral blood. The receptors derive from a woman of 80 years or more with acute or convalescent COVID-19.

The V gene is TRBV7-9, the J gene TRBJ2-1; 12 bases agree with TRBD2. This CDR3 region has 15 residues. V shed 5 bases, J shed 9 bases, and the junction held 8 bases outside the gene matches. Germline V lookup: CDR1 SEHNR, CDR2 FQNEAQ (reference sequence). The CDR3 is CASSRPGLAGTEQFF. CDR3 DNA sequence: TGTGCCAGCAGCCGACCCGGACTAGCGGGAACTGAGCAGTTCTTC.

The CDR3 protein is CASMSLPGIVGGYTF. The CDR3 nucleotides read TGTGCCAGCATGTCCCTGCCAGGGATTGTTGGTGGCTACACCTTC. The rearrangement joins TRBV2 to TRBJ1-2; a possible D gene is TRBD1 (5 bases). The CDR3 is 15 residues long. Germline CDR1 reads SNHLY; CDR2 reads FYNNEI. V gave up 7 bases and J gave up 7 bases, with 22 bases separating them.

The chain uses TRBV29-1 and TRBJ1-1, with D tentatively TRBD1 (5 bases). Germline lookup yields CDR1 SQVTM and CDR2 ANQGSEA. CDR3 size: 14 residues. The ends were cut back, 2 bases at V and 11 bases at J, with 21 bases in the middle. In DNA form, the CDR3 reads TGCAGCGTTGAAAGGGGAGGGCCCCCTGGGTCTGCTTTCTTT. It encodes CSVERGGPPGSAFF.

V is TRBV18 and J is TRBJ1-1; D unclear. Germline-derived CDR1 and CDR2 are KGHSH and LQKENI. This CDR3 has 13 residues. Trimming pared 6 bases from V and 1 base from J, leaving 9 bases between. The chain's CDR3 is CASSQTENTEAFF. The CDR3 region has the DNA TGTGCCAGCTCCCAAACAGAGAACACTGAAGCTTTCTTT.

This chain joins TRBV6-6 and TRBJ2-1, with TRBD2 matching 9 bases. The CDR3 spans 18 residues. Germline CDR1 MNHNY, CDR2 SVGAGI (reference sequence). V was pared by 5 bases and J by 5 bases, with 16 bases of the junction left unmatched. The DNA for the CDR3 is TGTGCCAGCAGTAGATCGGGCTCCGGACTAGCGAAGAACAATGAGCAGTTCTTC. This encodes CASSRSGSGLAKNNEQFF.

The rearrangement links TRBV11-1 to TRBJ2-7; D is possibly TRBD1 (7 bases). This CDR3 is 15 amino acids long. V was trimmed by 1 base and J by 4 bases, leaving 14 bases between them. The germline V gene has CDR1 SGHAT and CDR2 FQDESV (reference sequence). CDR3 in DNA: TGTGCCAGCAGCTTAGGGGCGGGACAGTTATACGAGCAGTACTTC. It encodes CASSLGAGQLYEQYF.

A remark on this clone: The DNA is left out, because the CDR3 cannot be placed on it with certainty; the CDR3 is given as TCRdb lists it. The chain carries TRBV10-2 and TRBJ1-5. Germline V lookup: CDR1 WSHSY, CDR2 SAAADI. 15 amino acids form the CDR3, both terminal residues included. CDR3 residues: CASSSSRVAGQPQHF.

V is TRBV19 and J is TRBJ2-1; the match to TRBD1 covers 9 bases. This CDR3 is built from 15 residues. J lost 5 bases, V lost 3 bases, and 5 bases had no gene match. In germline, CDR1 is LNHDA, CDR2 SQIVND (reference sequence). CDR3: CASSIRDREHNEQFF. CDR3 nucleotides: TGTGCCAGTAGTATCCGGGACAGGGAACACAATGAGCAGTTCTTC.

This chain connects TRBV5-1 to TRBJ2-3, with a tentative D call TRBD2 (5 bases). The CDR3 has 17 residues. The germline CDR1 and CDR2 sequences are SGHRS and YFSETQ. The V and J ends lost 3 bases and 0 bases respectively, with 17 bases between them. The CDR3 nucleotides are TGCGCCAGCAGCTCTAATCAAGGGAGATCTAGCACAGATACGCAGTATTTT. Its protein is CASSSNQGRSSTDTQYF.

CDR3 protein: CASSPREQNTDTQYF. Here the CDR3 DNA reads TGTGCCAGCAGCCCCCGGGAGCAAAACACAGATACGCAGTATTTT. V is TRBV5-4 and J is TRBJ2-3; D may be TRBD2 (6 bases). Between the trimmed V and J ends, which lost 4 bases and 2 bases, there was a span of 14 bases. Germline V lookup: CDR1 SGHNT, CDR2 YYREEE (reference sequence). The CDR3 totals 15 residues.

J is TRBJ2-1 and V is TRBV19; the D gene is possibly TRBD2 (6 bases). The V end was cut by 0 bases, the J end by 12 bases, with 12 bases between. Looked up from germline, CDR1 is LNHDA and CDR2 is SQIVND (reference sequence). This CDR3 region has 13 residues. The CDR3 sequence is CASSIDRVGGQFF. DNA for the CDR3: TGTGCCAGTAGTATAGATCGGGTCGGGGGGCAGTTCTTC.

The rearrangement joins TRBV11-1 to TRBJ2-3; the D is unclear. The V end was cut by 6 bases, the J end by 3 bases, with 10 bases between. The CDR3 is made up of 13 amino acids. Germline CDR1 reads SGHAT; CDR2 reads FQDESV (reference sequence). Here the CDR3 reads CASRTDGTDTQYF. DNA of the CDR3: TGTGCCAGCAGGACCGACGGGACAGATACGCAGTATTTT.

This clone was observed a handful of times. V usage is TRBV5-1 and J usage is TRBJ1-3, with D possibly matching TRBD1 (6 bases). V lost 3 bases and J lost 0, with 13 bases in between. CDR3 length equals 16 residues. Germline V lookup: CDR1 SGHRS, CDR2 YFSETQ. The CDR3 protein is CASSSAGASSGNTIYF. DNA of the CDR3: TGCGCCAGCAGCTCAGCAGGGGCCAGCTCTGGAAACACCATATATTTT.